This note documents a single T cell receptor (beta chain) sequence. These data belong to a study of blood T cell repertoires in COVID-19. Study at large: The samples span acute and convalescent COVID-19 from the United States, Italy and Spain. From T cells, B-cell-depleted T cells, or PBMCs came the material, which was cDNA or gDNA.

In the authors' workflow: It was from reference gene primer amplification that nucleated cell counts were estimated. Profiling relied on immunoSEQ multiplex PCR, and the TCRdb table lists in-frame clones only, not all of them. The DNA was the basis for D and trimming; V, J and clone size are from that table. Altogether about 38,000 clones are present, about 85% being singletons, with the ten largest covering more than 4%. Germline CDR1 reads MNHEY; CDR2 reads SVGAGI. Germline trimming cut 0 bases from V and 3 bases from J; bases unmatched to any gene: 1. The CDR3 extends over 14 amino acids. Sequenced input: peripheral blood. The TCR sequence derives from a man aged 45-65 years with active COVID-19. The J gene is TRBJ1-2, the V gene TRBV6-5, with 7 bases aligning to TRBD1. The CDR3 coding sequence is TGTGCCAGCAGTTACTCAACAGGGGACTATGGCTACACCTTC. Translation gives CASSYSTGDYGYTF.